A single sample is the source of the 8 T cell receptor beta chains below, sequenced in a study of beta chain features in type 1 diabetes. Study findings and constraints: All four CD4+ subsets of Type 1 diabetes patients contained TCRB CDR3s that were moderately but significantly shorter.

Which antigens these TCRs recognize remains unknown. All of the isolated RNA was reverse transcribed, so expressed TCRB transcripts were sequenced. Assay used: immunoSEQ multiplex PCR; TCRdb lists only in-frame clones, some missing. The sample holds fewer than 300,000 clones; 11% are singletons and the top ten take approximately 0.015%. Material for sequencing was naive CD4+ T cells from blood. All receptors derive from a man aged 30 to 39 with type 1 diabetes.

This clone was observed a few times. CDR3 in DNA: TGTGCCAGCAGCAATGGGCTTATGGTGGGTGAAAAACTGTTTTTT. Protein: CASSNGLMVGEKLFF. The chain recombines TRBV9 with TRBJ1-4; D unclear. The germline V gene encodes CDR1 SGDLS and CDR2 YYNGEE. This CDR3 has 15 residues. V was shortened by 4 bases and J by 7 bases, with 17 bases between the two germline ends.

To note about this clone: The junction shows a germline mismatch at one end, possibly a read error. The chain recombines TRBV4-2 with TRBJ1-1, with D hard to call. This CDR3 is built from 11 residues. CDR1 LGHNA and CDR2 YNFKEQ come from the germline V gene. The CDR3 DNA reads TGTGCCAGCAGCCAAGGCCCCGACGGGATCTTT. Translating gives CASSQGPDGIF.

The chain uses TRBV5-1 and TRBJ2-1, with 10 bases fitting TRBD2. The CDR3 contains 15 residues. Germline-derived CDR1 and CDR2 are SGHRS and YFSETQ. Trimming took 4 bases from V and 4 from J; bases not matched to a gene: 5. CDR3 in DNA: TGCGCCAGCAGCGCCGGGACTAGCGTTTACAATGAGCAGTTCTTC. Encoded protein: CASSAGTSVYNEQFF.

This chain joins TRBV19 and TRBJ2-1; 9 bases line up with TRBD1. Germline V gene data show CDR1 as LNHDA and CDR2 as SQIVND (reference sequence). The CDR3 spans 19 residues. The ends lost 5 bases at V and 2 bases at J; junction bases unmatched: 16. The CDR3 DNA follows: TGTGCCAGTAGTGGAAGGGACAGGGCGTGGGGTGGCGCCTACAATGAGCAGTTCTTC. This gives the protein CASSGRDRAWGGAYNEQFF. The whole variable domain, remainder taken from reference TRBV19 and TRBJ2-1, is DGGITQSPKYLFRKEGQNVTLSCEQNLNHDAMYWYRQDPGQGLRLIYYSQIVNDFQKGDIAEGYSVSREKKESFPLTVTSAQKNPTAFYLCASSGRDRAWGGAYNEQFFGPGTRLTVL.

This sequence joins TRBV7-3 and TRBJ2-5; D perhaps matches TRBD1 (5 bases). Germline lookup yields CDR1 SGHTA and CDR2 FQGTGA. The CDR3 has 13 residues. V was cut by 5 bases and J by 5 bases, with 12 bases left in between. This chain's CDR3 is CASSPTGSETQYF. The CDR3 coding sequence is TGTGCCAGCAGCCCCACAGGTTCGGAGACCCAGTACTTC. The whole variable domain, remainder taken from reference TRBV7-3 and TRBJ2-5, is GAGVSQTPSNKVTEKGKYVELRCDPISGHTALYWYRQSLGQGPEFLIYFQGTGAADDSGLPNDRFFAVRPEGSVSTLKIQRTERGDSAVYLCASSPTGSETQYFGPGTRLLVL.

This chain uses TRBV18 with TRBJ1-1; 8 nucleotides align to TRBD1. Germline values: CDR1 KGHSH, CDR2 LQKENI. J gave up 8 bases and V 4 bases, and 9 bases lay outside the gene matches. The CDR3 has 14 residues. CDR3 region: CASSLGTGNIEAFF. As DNA, the CDR3 is TGTGCCAGCTCACTCGGGACAGGCAACATAGAAGCTTTCTTT.

This chain uses TRBV28 with TRBJ1-1; no clear D. This CDR3 spans 14 amino acids. Trimming cost V 1 base and J 3 bases, with 9 bases left between them. Germline loops: CDR1 MDHEN, CDR2 SYDVKM. CDR3 coding DNA: TGTGCCAGCAGTTTATACCGCGAGTACACTGAAGCTTTCTTT. It translates to CASSLYREYTEAFF.

This clone was counted a few times. The rearrangement uses TRBV7-8 and TRBJ2-1, with 14 nucleotides matching TRBD2. The CDR3 runs to 18 residues. Germline V gene sequence: CDR1 SGHVS, CDR2 FQNEAQ. Trimming cost V 7 bases and J 2 bases; bases outside gene matches: 10. The CDR3: CASNTGTSGGLTYNEQFF. The CDR3 DNA sequence: TGTGCCAGCAACACCGGGACTAGCGGGGGCCTTACCTACAATGAGCAGTTCTTC. Looking up the rest from reference TRBV7-8 and TRBJ2-1 gives the full variable domain: GAGVSQSPRYKVAKRGQDVALRCDPISGHVSLFWYQQALGQGPEFLTYFQNEAQLDKSGLPSDRFFAERPEGSVSTLKIQRTQQEDSAVYLCASNTGTSGGLTYNEQFFGPGTRLTVL.